This T cell receptor (beta chain) came from a study of radiation and T cells in renal cell carcinoma. Germline V lookup: CDR1 SGDLS, CDR2 YYNGEE. J was trimmed by 3 bases and V by 1 base; bases with no gene match: 1. The CDR3 spans 15 residues. Repertoires were generated with immunoSEQ multiplex PCR, while TCRdb's copy carries only in-frame clones and drops some. Of about 120,000 clones listed, roughly four fifths are singletons. Time point here: blood 2 weeks post-SBRT. Described treatment: 15 Gy SBRT to primary tumor, nephrectomy 4 weeks later. This sequence originates from a woman in her sixties or seventies with renal cell carcinoma. The V gene is TRBV9, the J gene TRBJ2-3, with 11 nucleotides matching TRBD1. The source was blood, collected from a patient whose treatment included radiotherapy and nephrectomy. This CDR3 reads CASSVRDRGTDTQYF. The CDR3 coding sequence is TGTGCCAGCAGCGTACGGGACAGGGGGACAGATACGCAGTATTTT.